The 20 T cell receptor beta chains below come from one sample, sequenced in a study of blood T cell repertoires in COVID-19. Measured with immunoSEQ multiplex PCR; TCRdb has only the in-frame clones, and not every one. The sample yields approximately 280,000 clones, around 91% seen once. Material for sequencing was PBMCs or T cells enriched from blood (not recorded which). The source is a young woman with acute COVID-19.

In DNA, the CDR3 is TGCGCCAGCAGCCAAGCAGCTTGGTCGGGTACAGATACGCAGTATTTT. It specifies CASSQAAWSGTDTQYF. The chain has TRBV4-1 and TRBJ2-3; D not certain. Germline assignment: CDR1 MGHRA and CDR2 YSYEKL. Trimming took 1 base from V and 3 from J, leaving 14 bases between them. The CDR3 spans 16 residues.

The CDR3 reads CAWSWRGQGGKLFF. CDR3 DNA: TGTGCCTGGAGTTGGAGAGGACAGGGCGGAAAACTGTTTTTT. The chain has TRBV30 and TRBJ1-4, with 8 positions matching TRBD1. J lost 10 bases, V lost 2 bases, and 9 bases had no gene match. CDR1 and CDR2 from the germline V gene are GTSNPN and SVGIG (reference sequence). CDR3 size: 14 residues.

CDR3 nucleotide sequence: TGTGCCAGTAGCCCCGAGCAGGGTGCCTATAGCAATCAGCCCCAGCATTTT. Its translation: CASSPEQGAYSNQPQHF. The gene calls are TRBV19 and TRBJ1-5, with D possibly matching TRBD1 (5 bases). CDR3 size: 17 residues. V was clipped by 6 bases and J by 0 bases, with 18 bases between them. The germline V gene has CDR1 LNHDA and CDR2 SQIVND (reference sequence).

The chain couples TRBV29-1 to TRBJ2-7, with 9 bases lining up with TRBD1. The CDR3 totals 12 residues. The ends lost 7 bases at V and 3 bases at J; junction bases unmatched: 4. Germline V gene data show CDR1 as SQVTM and CDR2 as ANQGSEA. The CDR3 is CSGGTGYYEQYF. For the CDR3, the DNA is TGCAGCGGAGGGACAGGGTACTACGAGCAGTACTTC.

The chain carries TRBV6-5 and TRBJ1-4; weak D call: TRBD1 (5 bases). Trimming took off 11 bases at V and 8 bases at J, with 21 bases between the two ends. The V gene's germline CDR1 is MNHEY and CDR2 SVGAGI. The CDR3 is 14 residues long. DNA for the CDR3: TGTGCCCCCGGAGGGAGGGGTAAGAACGAAAAACTGTTTTTT. Translating gives CAPGGRGKNEKLFF.

This clone was seen only once. The V gene is TRBV5-6, the J gene TRBJ2-4, with TRBD2 matching over 11 bases. This CDR3 spans 19 amino acids. Germline loops: CDR1 SGHDT, CDR2 YYEEEE. V lost 3 bases and J lost 1; bases outside the gene matches: 12. The CDR3 sequence is CASSSLAGGFGGAKNIQYF. The CDR3 DNA sequence: TGTGCCAGCAGCTCCCTAGCGGGAGGATTTGGCGGGGCCAAAAACATTCAGTACTTC.

This clone was counted ten times or more. The CDR3 reads CASSARTVLDGYTF. In DNA form, the CDR3 reads TGTGCCAGCAGCGCCAGGACAGTCCTCGATGGCTACACCTTC. This chain uses TRBV7-9 with TRBJ1-2, with a tentative D call TRBD1 (6 bases). This CDR3 spans 14 amino acids. CDR1 is SEHNR, CDR2 FQNEAQ, per germline (reference sequence). The ends were cut back, 5 bases at V and 6 bases at J, with 16 bases in the middle.

This chain links TRBV18 with TRBJ2-1; 11 bases fit TRBD2. The CDR3 loop spans 17 amino acids. V lost 3 bases and J lost 6; bases outside the gene matches: 10. CDR1 and CDR2 (germline): KGHSH, LQKENI. CDR3 DNA: TGTGCCAGCTCACCCCAAAATAGACTAGCGGGACGCAATGAGCAGTTCTTC. Its translation is CASSPQNRLAGRNEQFF.

CDR3 sequence reads: CASSWGGDYEQYF. In DNA, the CDR3 is TGTGCCAGCAGTTGGGGGGGGGACTACGAGCAGTACTTC. V gene TRBV27 combines with J gene TRBJ2-7; TRBD2 matches at 7 bases. The CDR3 spans 13 residues. Germline V lookup: CDR1 MNHEY, CDR2 SMNVEV (reference sequence). V trimming: 4 bases; J trimming: 3 bases; junction bases outside the gene matches: 3.

V and J are TRBV19 and TRBJ1-5; TRBD1 matches at 10 bases. The CDR3 runs 15 residues. Germline lookup yields CDR1 LNHDA and CDR2 SQIVND (reference sequence). J was trimmed by 1 base and V by 6 bases; bases with no gene match: 3. The DNA of the CDR3 is TGTGCCAGTAGACCGGGACAGGGGAGCAATCAGCCCCAGCATTTT. Protein product: CASRPGQGSNQPQHF.

The chain recombines TRBV29-1 with TRBJ2-4, with 9 bases lining up with TRBD1. The CDR3 extends over 17 amino acids. Germline CDR1 reads SQVTM; CDR2 reads ANQGSEA. V gave up 0 bases and J gave up 1 base; unmatched junction bases: 7. CDR3 sequence (DNA): TGCAGCGTTGAAGACCCCAGGACAGGGGCGGCCAAAAACATTCAGTACTTC. Translated: CSVEDPRTGAAKNIQYF.

The chain combines TRBV18 with TRBJ1-4; 8 nucleotides match TRBD1. V shed 4 bases, J shed 0 bases, and the junction held 1 base outside the gene matches. The CDR3 runs to 15 residues. The germline gives CDR1 KGHSH, CDR2 LQKENI. The CDR3 spells CASSRTGTTNEKLFF. Written as DNA, the CDR3 is TGTGCCAGCTCACGGACAGGGACAACTAATGAAAAACTGTTTTTT.

The CDR3 region is CASSIVGVGTRNYGYTF. The DNA of the CDR3 is TGTGCCAGTAGTATCGTAGGGGTTGGCACCCGAAACTATGGCTACACCTTC. The rearrangement links TRBV19 to TRBJ1-2; possible D gene TRBD1, 5 bases. Germline V CDR1 and CDR2: LNHDA, SQIVND (reference sequence). The CDR3 runs 17 residues. Between the trimmed V and J ends, which lost 3 bases and 2 bases, there was a span of 19 bases.

The V call is TRBV7-6, the J call TRBJ2-5; TRBD2 aligns across 12 bases. Germline values: CDR1 SGHVS, CDR2 FNYEAQ. The V gene end was trimmed by 2 bases and the J gene end by 4 bases; junction bases not matched to a gene: 2. This CDR3 has 15 amino acids. The chain's CDR3 is CASSLLAGGPETQYF. The CDR3 region has the DNA TGTGCCAGCAGCTTACTAGCGGGAGGGCCAGAGACCCAGTACTTC.

V is TRBV7-9 and J is TRBJ1-1; 10 bases are shared with TRBD1. V shed 6 bases, J shed 2 bases, and the junction held 9 bases outside the gene matches. Per germline, CDR1 SEHNR and CDR2 FQNEAQ (reference sequence). CDR3 length equals 16 residues. This CDR3 reads CASRSGTGVPNTEAFF. The CDR3 DNA sequence: TGTGCCAGCAGATCCGGGACAGGGGTCCCTAACACTGAAGCTTTCTTT.

The count of this clone is one. The rearrangement uses TRBV27 and TRBJ2-1; 14 nucleotides match TRBD2. Germline CDR1 is MNHEY and CDR2 is SMNVEV (reference sequence). The CDR3 runs 15 residues. The junction had 7 bases not matched to a gene; V was cut back by 7 bases and J by 8 bases. The chain's CDR3 is CASIPTSGRAHEQFF. The CDR3 DNA is TGTGCCAGCATACCGACTAGCGGGAGGGCCCATGAGCAGTTCTTC.

The J gene is TRBJ2-5, the V gene TRBV6-6, with D maybe TRBD2 (5 bases). The germline gives CDR1 MNHNY, CDR2 SVGAGI (reference sequence). V dropped 6 bases and J dropped 7 bases, with 9 bases sitting between them. The CDR3 runs to 11 residues. The CDR3 bases are TGTGCCAGCAGCCAACGGGGGACCCAGTACTTC. Residues: CASSQRGTQYF.

The chain recombines TRBV7-3 with TRBJ2-5, with TRBD2 matching over 10 bases. The CDR3 is made up of 15 amino acids. V trimming: 2 bases; J trimming: 1 base; junction bases outside the gene matches: 1. In germline, CDR1 is SGHTA, CDR2 FQGTGA. For the CDR3, the DNA is TGTGCCAGCAGCTTACTAGCGGGAGCCCAAGAGACCCAGTACTTC. This translates into CASSLLAGAQETQYF.

This clone was seen more than once but under ten times. The chain couples TRBV21-1 to TRBJ1-2. TRBV21-1 is labeled a pseudogene. The CDR3 consists of 15 residues. CDR3 in DNA: TGTGCCAGCAGCAAGCGGCCCCAAACGGGGTATGGCTACACCTTC. Its translation: CASSKRPQTGYGYTF.

The rearrangement links TRBV11-2 to TRBJ1-1, with D hard to call. The V and J ends lost 0 bases and 5 bases respectively, with 13 bases between them. The CDR3 has 15 residues. Germline V gene data show CDR1 as SGHAT and CDR2 as FQNNGV. This CDR3 is CASSLDSGYGTEAFF. The CDR3 nucleotides are TGTGCCAGCAGCTTAGATAGTGGATACGGGACTGAAGCTTTCTTT.